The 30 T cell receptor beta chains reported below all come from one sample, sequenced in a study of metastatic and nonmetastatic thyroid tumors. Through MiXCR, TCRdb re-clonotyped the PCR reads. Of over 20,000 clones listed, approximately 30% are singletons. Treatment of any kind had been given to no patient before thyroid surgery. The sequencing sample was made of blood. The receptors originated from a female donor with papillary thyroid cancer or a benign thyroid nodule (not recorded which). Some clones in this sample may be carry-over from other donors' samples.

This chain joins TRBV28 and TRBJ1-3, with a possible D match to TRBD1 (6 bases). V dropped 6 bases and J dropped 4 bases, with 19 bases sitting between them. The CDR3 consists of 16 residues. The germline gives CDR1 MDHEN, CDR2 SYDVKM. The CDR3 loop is CASSTPSGVAGNTIYF. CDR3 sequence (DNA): TGTGCCAGCAGCACTCCATCAGGGGTTGCCGGAAACACCATATATTTT. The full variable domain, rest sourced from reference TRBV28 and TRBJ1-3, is DVKVTQSSRYLVKRTGEKVFLECVQDMDHENMFWYRQDPGLGLRLIYFSYDVKMKEKGDIPEGYSVSREKKERFSLILESASTNQTSMYLCASSTPSGVAGNTIYFGEGSWLTVV.

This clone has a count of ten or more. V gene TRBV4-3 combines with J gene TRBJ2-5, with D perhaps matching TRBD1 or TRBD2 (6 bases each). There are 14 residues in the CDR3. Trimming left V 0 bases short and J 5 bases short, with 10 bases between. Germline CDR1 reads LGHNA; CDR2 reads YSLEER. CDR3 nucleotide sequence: TGCGCCAGCAGCCAAGAGGGGGGCCGGGAGACCCAGTACTTC. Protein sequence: CASSQEGGRETQYF.

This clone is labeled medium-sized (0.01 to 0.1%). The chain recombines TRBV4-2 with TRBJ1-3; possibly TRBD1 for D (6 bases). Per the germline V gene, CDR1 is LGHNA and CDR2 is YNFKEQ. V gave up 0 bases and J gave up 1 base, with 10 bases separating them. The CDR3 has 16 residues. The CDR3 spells CASSQEGTGSGNTIYF. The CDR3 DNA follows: TGTGCCAGCAGCCAAGAAGGTACAGGGTCTGGAAACACCATATATTTT.

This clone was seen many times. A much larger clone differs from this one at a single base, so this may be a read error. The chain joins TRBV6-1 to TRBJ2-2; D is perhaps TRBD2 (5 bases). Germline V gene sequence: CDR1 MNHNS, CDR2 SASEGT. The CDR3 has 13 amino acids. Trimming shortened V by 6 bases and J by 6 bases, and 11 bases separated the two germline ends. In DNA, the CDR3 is TGTGCCAGCAGAGACTATAACGCCGGGGAGCTGTTTTTT. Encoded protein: CASRDYNAGELFF.

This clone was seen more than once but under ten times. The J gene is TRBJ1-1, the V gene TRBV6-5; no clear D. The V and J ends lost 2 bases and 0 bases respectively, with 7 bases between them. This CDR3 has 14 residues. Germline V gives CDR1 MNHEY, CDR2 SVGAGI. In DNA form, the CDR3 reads TGTGCCAGCAGTTACGGGGTTATGAACACTGAAGCTTTCTTT. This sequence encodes CASSYGVMNTEAFF.

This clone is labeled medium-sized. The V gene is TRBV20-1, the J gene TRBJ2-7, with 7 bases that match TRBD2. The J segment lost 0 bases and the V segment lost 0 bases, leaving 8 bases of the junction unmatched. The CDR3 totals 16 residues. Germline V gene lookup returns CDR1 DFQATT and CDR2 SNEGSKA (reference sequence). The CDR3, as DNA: TGCAGTGCTAGAGATCCTCTAGCGGAGAGCTCCTACGAGCAGTACTTC. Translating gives CSARDPLAESSYEQYF.

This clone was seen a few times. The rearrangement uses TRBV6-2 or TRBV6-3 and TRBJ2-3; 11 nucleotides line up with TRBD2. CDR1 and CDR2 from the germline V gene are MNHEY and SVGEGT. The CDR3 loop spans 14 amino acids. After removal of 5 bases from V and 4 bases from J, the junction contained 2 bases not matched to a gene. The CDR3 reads CASSPGLAADTQYF. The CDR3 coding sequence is TGTGCCAGCAGTCCGGGACTAGCGGCAGATACGCAGTATTTT.

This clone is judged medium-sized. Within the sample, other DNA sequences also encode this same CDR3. The CDR3 reads CASRGGSSNQPQHF. The DNA of the CDR3 is TGTGCCAGCCGAGGGGGGAGTAGCAATCAGCCCCAGCATTTT. The chain links TRBV12-3 or TRBV12-4 to TRBJ1-5; D perhaps matches TRBD1 (6 bases). Trimming shortened V by 8 bases and J by 0 bases, and 11 bases separated the two germline ends. The CDR3 length is 14 residues.

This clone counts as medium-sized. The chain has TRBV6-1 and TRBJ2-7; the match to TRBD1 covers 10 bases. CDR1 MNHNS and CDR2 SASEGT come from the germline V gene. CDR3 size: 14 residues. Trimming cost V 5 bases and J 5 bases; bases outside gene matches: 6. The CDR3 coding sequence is TGTGCCAGCAGTCAAACGGGACAGGGGAACGAGCAGTACTTC. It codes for CASSQTGQGNEQYF.

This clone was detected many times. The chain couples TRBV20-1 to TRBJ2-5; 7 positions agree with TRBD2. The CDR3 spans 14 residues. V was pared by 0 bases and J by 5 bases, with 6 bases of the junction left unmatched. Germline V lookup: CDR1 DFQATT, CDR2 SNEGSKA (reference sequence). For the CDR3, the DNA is TGCAGTGCTAGAGATGGGGGGGGAGGGGAGACCCAGTACTTC. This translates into CSARDGGGGETQYF.

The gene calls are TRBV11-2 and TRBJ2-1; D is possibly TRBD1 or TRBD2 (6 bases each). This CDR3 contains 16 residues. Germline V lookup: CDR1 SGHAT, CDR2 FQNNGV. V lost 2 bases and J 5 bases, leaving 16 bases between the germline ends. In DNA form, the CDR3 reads TGTGCCAGCAGCTTACATTGGGGGGCAATAAACAATGAGCAGTTCTTC. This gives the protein CASSLHWGAINNEQFF.

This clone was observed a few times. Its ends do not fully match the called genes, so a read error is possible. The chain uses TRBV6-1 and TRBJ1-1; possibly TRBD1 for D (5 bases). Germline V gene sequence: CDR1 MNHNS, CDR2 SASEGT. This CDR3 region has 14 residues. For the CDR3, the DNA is TGTGCCAGCAGTGAAGCGACAGCCACCACTGAATCTTTCTTT. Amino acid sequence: CASSEATATTESFF.

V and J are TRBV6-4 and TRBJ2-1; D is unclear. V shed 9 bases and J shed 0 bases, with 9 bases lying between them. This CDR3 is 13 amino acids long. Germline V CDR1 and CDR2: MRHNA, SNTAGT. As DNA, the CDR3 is TGTGCCAGAAGTCACAGCTCCTACAATGAGCAGTTCTTC. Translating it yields CARSHSSYNEQFF.

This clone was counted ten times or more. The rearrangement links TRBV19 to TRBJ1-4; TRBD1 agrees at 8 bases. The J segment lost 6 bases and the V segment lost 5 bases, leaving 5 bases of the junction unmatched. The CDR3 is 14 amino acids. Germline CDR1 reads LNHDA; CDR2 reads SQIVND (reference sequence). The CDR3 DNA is TGTGCCAGTAGTCCCAACAGGGGGGATGAAAAACTGTTTTTT. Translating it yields CASSPNRGDEKLFF.

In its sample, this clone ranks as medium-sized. CDR3 in DNA: TGCAGTGTCAGACGCCCCGGGGACTGGAACACTGAAGCTTTCTTT. This sequence encodes CSVRRPGDWNTEAFF. The V and J genes are TRBV20-1 and TRBJ1-1, with D perhaps matching TRBD1 (5 bases). Between the trimmed V and J ends, which lost 7 bases and 1 base, there was a span of 19 bases. Germline CDR1 is DFQATT and CDR2 is SNEGSKA (reference sequence). The CDR3 length is 15 residues.

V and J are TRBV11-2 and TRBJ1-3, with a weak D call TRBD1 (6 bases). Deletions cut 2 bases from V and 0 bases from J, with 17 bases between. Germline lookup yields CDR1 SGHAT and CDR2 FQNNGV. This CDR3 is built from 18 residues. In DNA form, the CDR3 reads TGTGCCAGCAGCTTATCCAGGGGCAGACTCTTCTCTGGAAACACCATATATTTT. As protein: CASSLSRGRLFSGNTIYF.

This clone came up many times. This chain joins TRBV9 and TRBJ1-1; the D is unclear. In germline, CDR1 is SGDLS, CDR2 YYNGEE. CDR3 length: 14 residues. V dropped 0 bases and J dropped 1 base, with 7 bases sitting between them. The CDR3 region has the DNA TGTGCCAGCAGCGTAGATGGGAGGAACACTGAAGCTTTCTTT. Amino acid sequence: CASSVDGRNTEAFF.

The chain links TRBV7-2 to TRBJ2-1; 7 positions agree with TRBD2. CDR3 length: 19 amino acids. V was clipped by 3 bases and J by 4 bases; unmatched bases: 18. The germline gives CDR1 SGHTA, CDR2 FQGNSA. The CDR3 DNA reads TGTGCCAGCAGCTTCTCCCAACAAACGGGGACTACTCGTTACAATGAGCAGTTCTTC. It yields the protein CASSFSQQTGTTRYNEQFF.

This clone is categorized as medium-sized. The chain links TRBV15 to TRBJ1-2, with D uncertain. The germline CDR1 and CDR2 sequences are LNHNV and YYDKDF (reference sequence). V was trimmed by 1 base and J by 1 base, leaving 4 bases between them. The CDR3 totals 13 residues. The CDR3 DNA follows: TGTGCCACCAGCAGAGGTGATAACTATGGCTACACCTTC. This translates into CATSRGDNYGYTF.

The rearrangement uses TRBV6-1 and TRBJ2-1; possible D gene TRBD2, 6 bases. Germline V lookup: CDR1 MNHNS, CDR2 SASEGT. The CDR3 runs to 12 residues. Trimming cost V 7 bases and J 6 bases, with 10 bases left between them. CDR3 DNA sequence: TGTGCCAGCAAAACCGGGGGCAATGAGCAGTTCTTC. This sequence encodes CASKTGGNEQFF.

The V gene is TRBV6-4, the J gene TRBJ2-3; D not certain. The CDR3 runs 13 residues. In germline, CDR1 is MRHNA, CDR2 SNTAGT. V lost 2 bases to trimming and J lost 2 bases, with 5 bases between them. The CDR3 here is CASSDSYTDTQYF. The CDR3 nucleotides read TGTGCCAGCAGTGACAGTTACACAGATACGCAGTATTTT.

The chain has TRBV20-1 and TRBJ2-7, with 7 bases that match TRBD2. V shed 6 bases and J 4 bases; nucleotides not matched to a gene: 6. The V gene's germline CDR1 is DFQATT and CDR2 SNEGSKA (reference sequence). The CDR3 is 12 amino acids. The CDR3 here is CSAGLVRYEQYV. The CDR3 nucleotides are TGCAGTGCCGGACTAGTTCGGTACGAGCAGTACGTC.

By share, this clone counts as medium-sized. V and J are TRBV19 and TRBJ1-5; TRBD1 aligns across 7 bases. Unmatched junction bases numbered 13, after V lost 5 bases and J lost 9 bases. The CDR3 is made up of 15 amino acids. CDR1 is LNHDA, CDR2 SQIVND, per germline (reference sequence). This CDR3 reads CASSSRGELDTPQHF. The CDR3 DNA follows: TGTGCCAGTAGTTCCAGGGGGGAACTGGATACGCCCCAGCATTTT.

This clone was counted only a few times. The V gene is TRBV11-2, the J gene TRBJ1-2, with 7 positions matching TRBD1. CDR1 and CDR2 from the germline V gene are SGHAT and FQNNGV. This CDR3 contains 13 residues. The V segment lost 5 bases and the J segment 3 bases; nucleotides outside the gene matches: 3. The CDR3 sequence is CASSPDRDYGYTF. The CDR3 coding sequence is TGTGCCAGCAGCCCCGACAGGGACTATGGCTACACCTTC.

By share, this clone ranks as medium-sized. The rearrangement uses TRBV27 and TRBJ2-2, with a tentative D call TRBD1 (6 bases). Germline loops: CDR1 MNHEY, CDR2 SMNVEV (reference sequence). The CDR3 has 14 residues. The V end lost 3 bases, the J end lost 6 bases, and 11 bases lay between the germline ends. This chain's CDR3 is CASSLAGVAGELFF. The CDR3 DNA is TGTGCCAGCAGTTTGGCAGGGGTAGCCGGGGAGCTGTTTTTT.

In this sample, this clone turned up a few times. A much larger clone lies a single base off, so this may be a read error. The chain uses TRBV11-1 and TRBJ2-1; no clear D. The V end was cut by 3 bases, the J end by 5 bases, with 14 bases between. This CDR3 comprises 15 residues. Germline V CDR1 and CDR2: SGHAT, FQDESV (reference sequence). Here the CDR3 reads CASSFGPTYNNEQFF. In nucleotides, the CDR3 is TGTGCCAGCAGCTTTGGGCCGACGTACAACAATGAGCAGTTCTTC.

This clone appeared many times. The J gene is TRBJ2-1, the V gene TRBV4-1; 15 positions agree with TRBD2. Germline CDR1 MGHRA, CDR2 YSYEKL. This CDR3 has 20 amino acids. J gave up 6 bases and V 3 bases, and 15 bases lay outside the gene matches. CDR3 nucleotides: TGCGCCAGCAGCCAGCACAGGACTAGCGGGAGGGCCAGGGGGTTCAATGAGCAGTTCTTC. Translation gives CASSQHRTSGRARGFNEQFF.

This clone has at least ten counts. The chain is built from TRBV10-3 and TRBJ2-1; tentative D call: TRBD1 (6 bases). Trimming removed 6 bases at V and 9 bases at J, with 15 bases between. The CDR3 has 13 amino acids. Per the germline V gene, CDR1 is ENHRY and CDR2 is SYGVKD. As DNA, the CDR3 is TGTGCCATCAGGATAAACAGGGACACTGAGCAGTTCTTC. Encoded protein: CAIRINRDTEQFF.

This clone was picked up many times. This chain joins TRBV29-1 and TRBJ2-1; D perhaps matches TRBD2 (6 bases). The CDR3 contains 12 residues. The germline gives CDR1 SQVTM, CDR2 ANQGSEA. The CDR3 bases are TGCAGGGCGGGGTCCTCCTACAATGAGCAGTTCTTC. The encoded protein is CRAGSSYNEQFF.

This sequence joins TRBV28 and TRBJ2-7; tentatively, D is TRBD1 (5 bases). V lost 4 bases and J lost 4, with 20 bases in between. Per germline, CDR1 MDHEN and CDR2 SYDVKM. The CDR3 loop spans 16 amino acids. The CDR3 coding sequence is TGTGCCAGCAGTTCCCCTCCAAGGGGTCTTGGGTACGAGCAGTACTTC. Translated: CASSSPPRGLGYEQYF. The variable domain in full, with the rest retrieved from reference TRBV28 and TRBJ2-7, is DVKVTQSSRYLVKRTGEKVFLECVQDMDHENMFWYRQDPGLGLRLIYFSYDVKMKEKGDIPEGYSVSREKKERFSLILESASTNQTSMYLCASSSPPRGLGYEQYFGPGTRLTVT.